This T cell receptor beta chain stems from a study of T cell responses to AZD1222 COVID-19 vaccine. This clone came up once. Antigen unknown. Study conclusions and caveats: It should be noted that donors were predominantly white British and more often female, and clonal diversity was possibly underestimated. Baseline seropositivity characterized only a handful of AZD1222 recipients. Along spike, vaccine-associated CD4 TCRs were found throughout, with dominance at 160-218 and 743-854. Unmutated regions of variants are reportedly targeted by nearly half of spike-specific TCRs.

The repertoire was sequenced with immunoSEQ multiplex PCR; TCRdb's copy has only in-frame clones and lacks some. The sample lists under 150,000 clones, approximately 90% occurring once. With 2 bases removed from V and 7 bases from J, the gap between germline ends came to 13 bases. This CDR3 region has 14 residues. Germline-derived CDR1 and CDR2 are SGHDT and YYEEEE. This chain joins TRBV5-6 and TRBJ2-1, with D perhaps TRBD2 (6 bases). The receptor was isolated from an adult in good health. The input for sequencing was peripheral blood, taken on day 0 of MenACWY control vaccination. For the CDR3, the DNA is TGTGCCAGCAGCTTCGAGGCGGGACGAAATGAGCAGTTCTTC. Translation: CASSFEAGRNEQFF.